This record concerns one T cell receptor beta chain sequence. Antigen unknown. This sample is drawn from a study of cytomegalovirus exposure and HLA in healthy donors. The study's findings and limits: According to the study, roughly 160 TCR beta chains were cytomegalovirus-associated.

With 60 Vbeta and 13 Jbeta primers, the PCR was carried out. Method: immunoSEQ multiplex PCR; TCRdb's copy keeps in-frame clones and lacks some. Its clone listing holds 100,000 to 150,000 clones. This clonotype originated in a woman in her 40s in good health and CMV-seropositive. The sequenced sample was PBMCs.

The CDR3 protein is CASHHGQGIEPQHF. CDR3 sequence (DNA): TGTGCCAGCCATCATGGACAGGGGATAGAGCCCCAGCATTTT. The chain joins TRBV2 to TRBJ1-5; TRBD1 agrees at 9 bases. The germline gives CDR1 SNHLY, CDR2 FYNNEI. V lost 8 bases and J lost 8; bases outside the gene matches: 10. The CDR3 is 14 amino acids.